These 5 T cell receptor beta chains were all obtained from the same sample, sequenced in a study of Graves' ophthalmopathy and Graves' hyperthyroidism. RNA transcripts served as template for amplifying TCR beta CDR3 sequences. The authors performed first-round RT-PCR with HTBI primers and then a second-round multiplex PCR. Using its own MiXCR run on the multiplex PCR reads, TCRdb lists one record per CDR3 protein. Of approximately 540,000 distinct CDR3 sequences listed, about 40% are singletons. The sample was peripheral blood or thyroid tissue (not recorded which). These receptors came from an adult man with Graves' hyperthyroidism.

The chain has TRBV7-2 and TRBJ1-5; 9 bases fit TRBD1. The J call is doubtful: the DNA matches TRBJ2-3 better. Germline values: CDR1 SGHTA, CDR2 FQGNSA. This CDR3 spans 15 amino acids. CDR3 coding DNA: TGTGCCAGCAGCCCAGGGACAGGGCATAAAGATACGCAGTATTTT. It translates to CASSPGTGHKDTQYF.

This clonotype has at least ten counts. The gene calls are TRBV5-8 and TRBJ1-2; D call uncertain. The CDR3 is 13 amino acids. Germline V gene data show CDR1 as SGHTS and CDR2 as YDEGEE. Trimming removed 2 bases at V and 8 bases at J, with 13 bases between. The CDR3 DNA is TGTGCCAGCAGCTTCCCCAGCCTTGAAGGCTACACCTTC. It codes for CASSFPSLEGYTF. Full variable domain (rest looked up from reference TRBV5-8 and TRBJ1-2): EAGVTQSPTHLIKTRGQQATLRCSPISGHTSVYWYQQALGLGLQFLLWYDEGEERNRGNFPPRFSGRQFPNYSSELNVNALELEDSALYLCASSFPSLEGYTFGSGTRLTVV.

This clonotype has a count of ten or more. This chain links TRBV29-1 with TRBJ1-6, with a tentative D call TRBD1 (6 bases). The V gene's germline CDR1 is SQVTM and CDR2 ANQGSEA. This CDR3 has 10 amino acids. This chain's CDR3 is CSAGHGPLHF. CDR3 sequence (DNA): TGCAGTGCGGGACACGGACCCCTCCACTTT.

Worth noting for this clonotype: Likely a read error: the CDR3 ends without its conserved phenylalanine or tryptophan. V usage is TRBV7-2 and J usage is TRBJ2-7, with D hard to call. Trimming stripped 1 base from V and 0 bases from J, with 4 bases between. This CDR3 is built from 13 residues. Germline V gives CDR1 SGHTA, CDR2 FQGNSA. CDR3 bases: TGTGCCAGCAGCTTAGTTAACTCCTACGAGCAGTACTTG. This translates into CASSLVNSYEQYL.

This clonotype was seen a few times. The rearrangement joins TRBV7-6 to TRBJ2-7, with D maybe TRBD2 (6 bases). The J call may be in error: the DNA end matches TRBJ2-1 better. Per germline, CDR1 SGHVS and CDR2 FNYEAQ. The CDR3 sequence is 14 residues long. The CDR3 loop is CASSLESGWDEQFF. DNA for the CDR3: TGTGCCAGCAGCTTAGAGAGCGGGTGGGATGAGCAGTTCTTC.